The 21 T cell receptor beta chains reported below all come from one sample, sequenced in a study of T-cell reconstitution after alpha-beta-depleted transplantation in children. Unique molecular identifiers were incorporated when the TCRbeta library was constructed. TCRdb re-called the PCR reads with MiXCR, one entry per CDR3 protein. The sample lists about 130,000 distinct CDR3 sequences, 8.5% to 10% occurring once. The specimen comprised PBMCs, mostly from graft donor cells, sampled 180 days after TCRalphabeta/CD19-depleted stem cell transplant. All receptors derive from a girl under three years old who had a stem cell transplant for combined immunodeficiency, so the T cells may come from the graft donor.

This clonotype was recorded at least ten times. The chain employs TRBV5-1 and TRBJ1-2, with 11 bases identical to TRBD1. V was clipped by 5 bases and J by 9 bases; unmatched bases: 12. The V gene's germline CDR1 is SGHRS and CDR2 YFSETQ. The CDR3 consists of 15 residues. The DNA for the CDR3 is TGCGCCAGCAGTTACCCCGGGACAGGGGGTCAAAGCTACACCTTC. Protein sequence: CASSYPGTGGQSYTF.

In its sample, this clonotype was seen a few times. The chain joins TRBV18 to TRBJ1-1; D perhaps matches TRBD1 (6 bases). This CDR3 spans 14 amino acids. The germline CDR1 and CDR2 sequences are KGHSH and LQKENI. Trimming took 7 bases from V and 5 from J, leaving 17 bases between them. The DNA for the CDR3 is TGTGCCAGCTTCAGGGCCAGGGGAGGGACTGAAGCTTTCTTT. It encodes CASFRARGGTEAFF.

CDR3 nucleotide sequence: TGTGCCAGCACCCTGGGGGGACTAGCGGGAGTAAAATCTGATCACGAGCAGTACTTC. Its protein product is CASTLGGLAGVKSDHEQYF. The chain couples TRBV12-3 or TRBV12-4 to TRBJ2-7; 14 nucleotides match TRBD2. With V trimmed by 7 bases and J by 5 bases, 19 bases remained unmatched. The CDR3 covers 19 residues.

The sample holds a few counts of this clonotype. The chain couples TRBV20-1 to TRBJ1-5; D not resolved. The germline V gene encodes CDR1 DFQATT and CDR2 SNEGSKA (reference sequence). The CDR3 consists of 18 residues. Trimming removed 4 bases from V and 0 bases from J, with 22 bases in between. The CDR3 DNA reads as TGCAGTGCTATAGGATCGAGCCCACAGTCTTTTAGCAATCAGCCCCAGCATTTT. Translating gives CSAIGSSPQSFSNQPQHF.

The chain couples TRBV12-3 or TRBV12-4 to TRBJ2-7, with D possibly TRBD2 on 6 matching bases. The CDR3 spans 13 residues. V was shortened by 6 bases and J by 5 bases, with 14 bases between the two germline ends. The CDR3 DNA follows: TGTGCCAGCAGCCCCGGGGGTCGGGACGAGCAGTACTTC. Translating it yields CASSPGGRDEQYF.

Only a few counts were recorded for this clonotype. The chain employs TRBV9 and TRBJ1-3; 10 positions agree with TRBD1. V shed 4 bases and J 2 bases; nucleotides not matched to a gene: 6. The germline CDR1 and CDR2 sequences are SGDLS and YYNGEE. This CDR3 is 16 amino acids long. The CDR3 spells CASSTGQGETGNTIYF. The CDR3, as DNA: TGTGCCAGCAGCACCGGACAGGGGGAAACTGGAAACACCATATATTTT.

As DNA, the CDR3 is TGCGCCAGCAGCGGGTCTAGGACCCAGTCGGATACGCAGTATTTT. It codes for CASSGSRTQSDTQYF. This rearrangement joins TRBV5-1 to TRBJ2-3; D is uncertain. The germline V gene has CDR1 SGHRS and CDR2 YFSETQ. CDR3 size: 15 residues. V was shortened by 4 bases and J by 6 bases, with 18 bases between the two germline ends.

The rearrangement uses TRBV12-3 or TRBV12-4 and TRBJ2-3; 7 nucleotides align to TRBD2. After removal of 8 bases from V and 0 bases from J, the junction contained 5 bases not matched to a gene. The CDR3 contains 14 residues. The CDR3 reads CASGPGGSTDTQYF. The CDR3 bases are TGTGCCAGCGGTCCGGGGGGTAGCACAGATACGCAGTATTTT.

This clonotype came up many times. V is TRBV2 and J is TRBJ2-1; 13 bases match TRBD2. The V gene's germline CDR1 is SNHLY and CDR2 FYNNEI. V lost 6 bases, J lost 7 bases, and 6 bases stayed unmatched. CDR3 size: 15 residues. DNA for the CDR3: TGTGCCAGCAGCCCGTTGGGACTAGCGGGAAATGAGCAGTTCTTC. As protein: CASSPLGLAGNEQFF.

The chain has TRBV12-3 or TRBV12-4 and TRBJ2-1; 11 positions agree with TRBD2. CDR3 length equals 16 residues. The V and J ends lost 2 bases and 4 bases, in that order; junction bases with no gene match: 4. CDR3 sequence reads: CASSLRIAGGYNEQFF. Written as DNA, the CDR3 is TGTGCCAGCAGTTTAAGAATAGCGGGGGGGTACAATGAGCAGTTCTTC.

This clonotype came up many times. This chain connects TRBV10-3 to TRBJ1-6; tentative D call: TRBD1 (6 bases). This CDR3 has 16 residues. Trimming removed 6 bases from V and 6 bases from J, with 18 bases in between. From germline, CDR1 is ENHRY and CDR2 SYGVKD. The CDR3 sequence is CAISPTTGSPNSPLHF. CDR3 in DNA: TGTGCCATCAGCCCAACTACAGGGAGCCCTAATTCACCCCTCCACTTT.

This clonotype was observed a handful of times. The CDR3 loop is CSVPTVGYNEQFF. CDR3 sequence (DNA): TGCAGCGTCCCGACAGTGGGGTACAATGAGCAGTTCTTC. The chain is built from TRBV29-1 and TRBJ2-1, with D perhaps matching TRBD1 (5 bases). CDR1 and CDR2 from the germline V gene are SQVTM and ANQGSEA. This CDR3 is built from 13 residues. The ends were cut back, 6 bases at V and 4 bases at J, with 13 bases in the middle.

CDR3 residues: CASSRLAGGYNEQFF. DNA of the CDR3: TGTGCCAGCAGCAGACTAGCGGGAGGCTACAATGAGCAGTTCTTC. The V and J genes are TRBV7-8 and TRBJ2-1, with 13 nucleotides matching TRBD2. V lost 5 bases, J lost 3 bases, and 1 base stayed unmatched. Per germline, CDR1 SGHVS and CDR2 FQNEAQ. CDR3 size: 15 residues.

This clonotype was seen more than once but under ten times. The chain has TRBV20-1 and TRBJ2-7; no reliable D call. CDR3 size: 11 residues. V lost 7 bases and J lost 0, with 7 bases in between. Per germline, CDR1 DFQATT and CDR2 SNEGSKA (reference sequence). The CDR3 region has the DNA TGCAGTGGGGCCCTCTCCTACGAGCAGTACTTC. This gives the protein CSGALSYEQYF.

This clonotype was counted only a few times. The genes are TRBV21-1 and TRBJ2-3. TRBV21-1 is a listed pseudogene. The length of the CDR3 is 17 residues. The CDR3 DNA follows: TGTGCCAGCAGCAAAACCCCGACCGAAGCTAGCACAGATACGCAGTATTTT. Amino acids: CASSKTPTEASTDTQYF.

The J gene is TRBJ1-1, the V gene TRBV20-1; D gene unclear. CDR3 size: 15 residues. CDR1 is DFQATT and CDR2 is SNEGSKA in the germline V gene (reference sequence). The V gene lost 0 bases and the J gene lost 1 base, with 12 bases spanning the gap. The CDR3 here is CSARDQATPNTEAFF. CDR3 DNA sequence: TGCAGTGCTAGAGATCAGGCAACCCCGAACACTGAAGCTTTCTTT.

This chain joins TRBV5-1 and TRBJ2-5, with 11 bases identical to TRBD2. With V trimmed by 4 bases and J by 1 base, 9 bases remained unmatched. Germline CDR1 is SGHRS and CDR2 is YFSETQ. The CDR3 runs to 17 residues. The CDR3 loop is CASSVGVLAGAQETQYF. The CDR3 DNA sequence: TGCGCCAGCAGCGTGGGTGTACTAGCGGGGGCCCAAGAGACCCAGTACTTC.

This clonotype was seen a few times. The CDR3 loop reads CASSLEVAGYGYTF. DNA for the CDR3: TGCGCCAGCAGCCTGGAAGTGGCAGGGTATGGCTACACCTTC. This rearrangement joins TRBV5-1 to TRBJ1-2; perhaps TRBD1 as D (5 bases). Germline assignment: CDR1 SGHRS and CDR2 YFSETQ. The V end lost 4 bases, the J end lost 5 bases, and 15 bases lay between the germline ends. The CDR3 is 14 amino acids.

There are a few counts of this clonotype. The J gene is TRBJ1-2, the V gene TRBV6-5; no reliable D call. The CDR3 extends over 12 amino acids. The ends were cut back, 8 bases at V and 1 base at J, with 8 bases in the middle. Germline assignment: CDR1 MNHEY and CDR2 SVGAGI. This CDR3 is CASGRDNYGYTF. The DNA of the CDR3 is TGTGCCAGCGGGCGGGATAACTATGGCTACACCTTC.

The chain carries TRBV25-1 and TRBJ2-5, with D possibly TRBD2 on 5 matching bases. Germline V gives CDR1 MGHDK, CDR2 SYGVNS. The V end lost 5 bases, the J end lost 3 bases, and 19 bases lay between the germline ends. This CDR3 has 16 residues. Here the CDR3 DNA reads TGTGCCAGCAGTCAGAGGAGGCCCCTGTACAAAGAGACCCAGTACTTC. Translating gives CASSQRRPLYKETQYF.

There are a few counts of this clonotype. The rearrangement links TRBV29-1 to TRBJ2-3; D tentatively reads TRBD1 or TRBD2 (5 bases each). Germline CDR1 is SQVTM and CDR2 is ANQGSEA. The ends were cut back, 3 bases at V and 0 bases at J, with 7 bases in the middle. The CDR3 runs to 13 residues. The CDR3 spells CSVDRESTDTQYF. For the CDR3, the DNA is TGCAGCGTTGACAGGGAGAGCACAGATACGCAGTATTTT.